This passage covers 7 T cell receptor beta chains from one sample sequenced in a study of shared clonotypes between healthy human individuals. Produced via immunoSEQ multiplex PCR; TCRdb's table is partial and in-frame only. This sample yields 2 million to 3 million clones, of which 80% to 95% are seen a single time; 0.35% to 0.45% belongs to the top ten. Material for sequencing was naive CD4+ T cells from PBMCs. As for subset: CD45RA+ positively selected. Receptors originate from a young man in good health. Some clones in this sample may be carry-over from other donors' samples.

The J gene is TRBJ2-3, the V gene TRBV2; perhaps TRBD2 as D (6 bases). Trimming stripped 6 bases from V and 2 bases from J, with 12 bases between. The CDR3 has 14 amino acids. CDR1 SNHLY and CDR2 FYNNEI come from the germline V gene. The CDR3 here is CASRAGGNTDTQYF. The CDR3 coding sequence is TGTGCCAGCAGGGCGGGCGGGAACACAGATACGCAGTATTTT.

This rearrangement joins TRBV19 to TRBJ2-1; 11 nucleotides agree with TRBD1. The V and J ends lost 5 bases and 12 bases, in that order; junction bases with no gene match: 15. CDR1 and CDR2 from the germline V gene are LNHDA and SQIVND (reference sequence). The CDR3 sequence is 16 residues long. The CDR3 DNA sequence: TGTGCCAGTAGTTCCCCCCTTCGGGACAGGGGGGCAGGGCAGTTCTTC. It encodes CASSSPLRDRGAGQFF.

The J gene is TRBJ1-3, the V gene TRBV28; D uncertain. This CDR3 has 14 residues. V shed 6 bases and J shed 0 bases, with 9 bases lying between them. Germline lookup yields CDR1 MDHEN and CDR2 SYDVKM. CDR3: CASRRTRSGNTIYF. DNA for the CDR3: TGTGCCAGCAGAAGGACCCGCTCTGGAAACACCATATATTTT.

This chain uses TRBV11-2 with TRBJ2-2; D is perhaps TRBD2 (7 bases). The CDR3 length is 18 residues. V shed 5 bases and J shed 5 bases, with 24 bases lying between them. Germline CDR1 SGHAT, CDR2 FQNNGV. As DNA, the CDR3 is TGTGCCAGCAGCGCGAGGGGGGCGGGAGTAGGAAGGACCGGGGAGCTGTTTTTT. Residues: CASSARGAGVGRTGELFF.

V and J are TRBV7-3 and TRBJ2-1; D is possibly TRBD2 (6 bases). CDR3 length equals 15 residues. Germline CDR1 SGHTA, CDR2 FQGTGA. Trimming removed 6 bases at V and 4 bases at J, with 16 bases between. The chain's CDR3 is CASSLLGLEYNEQFF. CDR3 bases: TGTGCCAGCAGTCTCTTGGGACTGGAATACAATGAGCAGTTCTTC.

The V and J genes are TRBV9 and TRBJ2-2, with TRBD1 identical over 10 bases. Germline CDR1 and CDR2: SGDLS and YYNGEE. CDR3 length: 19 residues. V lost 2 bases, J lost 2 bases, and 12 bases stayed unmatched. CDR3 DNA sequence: TGTGCCAGCAGCGTGCACAAGGACAGGGGGTTACCCAACACCGGGGAGCTGTTTTTT. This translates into CASSVHKDRGLPNTGELFF.

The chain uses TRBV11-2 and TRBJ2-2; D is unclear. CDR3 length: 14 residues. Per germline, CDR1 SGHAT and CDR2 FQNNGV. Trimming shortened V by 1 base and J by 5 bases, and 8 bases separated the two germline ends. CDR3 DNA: TGTGCCAGCAGCTTAGCATCGACGACCGGGGAGCTGTTTTTT. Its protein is CASSLASTTGELFF. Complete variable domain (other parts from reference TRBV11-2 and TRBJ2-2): EAGVAQSPRYKIIEKRQSVAFWCNPISGHATLYWYQQILGQGPKLLIQFQNNGVVDDSQLPKDRFSAERLKGVDSTLKIQPAKLEDSAVYLCASSLASTTGELFFGEGSRLTVL.